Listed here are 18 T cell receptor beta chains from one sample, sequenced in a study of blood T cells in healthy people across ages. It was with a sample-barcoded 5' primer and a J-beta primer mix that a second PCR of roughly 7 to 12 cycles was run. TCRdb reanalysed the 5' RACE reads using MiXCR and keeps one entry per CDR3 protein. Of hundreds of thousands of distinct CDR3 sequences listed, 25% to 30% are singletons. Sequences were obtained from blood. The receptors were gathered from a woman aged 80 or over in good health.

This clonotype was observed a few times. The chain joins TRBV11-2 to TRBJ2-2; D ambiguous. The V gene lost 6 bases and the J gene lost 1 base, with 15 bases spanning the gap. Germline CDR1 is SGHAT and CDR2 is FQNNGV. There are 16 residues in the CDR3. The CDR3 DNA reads TGTGCCAGCAGTCTTGGCCAGGCTCGGAACACCGGGGAGCTGTTTTTT. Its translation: CASSLGQARNTGELFF.

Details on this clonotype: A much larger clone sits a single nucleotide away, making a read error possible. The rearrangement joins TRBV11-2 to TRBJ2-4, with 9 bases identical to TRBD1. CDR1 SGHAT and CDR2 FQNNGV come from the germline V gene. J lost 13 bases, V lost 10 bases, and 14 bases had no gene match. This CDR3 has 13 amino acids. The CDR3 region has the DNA TGTGCCATCCCATCAGGAACAGGGGGCGTGCAGTACTTC. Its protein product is CAIPSGTGGVQYF.

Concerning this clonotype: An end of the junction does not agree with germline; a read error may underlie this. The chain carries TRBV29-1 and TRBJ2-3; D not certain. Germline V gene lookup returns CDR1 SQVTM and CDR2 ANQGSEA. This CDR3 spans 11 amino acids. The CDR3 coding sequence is TGCGGCGTAGTTGAGTTGGGTACGCAGTATTTT. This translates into CGVVELGTQYF.

This chain's CDR3 is CASSSPGGDETQYF. The DNA for the CDR3 is TGTGCCAGCAGCTCCCCTGGGGGGGATGAGACCCAGTACTTC. The V and J genes are TRBV7-2 and TRBJ2-5; 7 nucleotides line up with TRBD2. In germline, CDR1 is SGHTA, CDR2 FQGNSA. The V segment lost 4 bases and the J segment 5 bases; nucleotides outside the gene matches: 7. The CDR3 runs to 14 residues.

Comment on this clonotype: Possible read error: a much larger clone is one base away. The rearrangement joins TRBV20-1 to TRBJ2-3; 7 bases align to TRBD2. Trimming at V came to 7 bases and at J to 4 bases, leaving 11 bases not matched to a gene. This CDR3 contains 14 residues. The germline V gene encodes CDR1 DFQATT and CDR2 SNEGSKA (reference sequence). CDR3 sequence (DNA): TGCAGTGGTAAACGCGGGGGAGGCGCAGATACGCAGTATTTT. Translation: CSGKRGGGADTQYF.

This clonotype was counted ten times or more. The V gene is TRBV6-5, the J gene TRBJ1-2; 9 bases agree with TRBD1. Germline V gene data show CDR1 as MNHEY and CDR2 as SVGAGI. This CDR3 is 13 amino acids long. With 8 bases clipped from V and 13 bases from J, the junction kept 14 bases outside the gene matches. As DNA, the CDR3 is TGTGCCAGCTCCCGGACAGGGGCCATCGGGGGCACCTTC. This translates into CASSRTGAIGGTF.

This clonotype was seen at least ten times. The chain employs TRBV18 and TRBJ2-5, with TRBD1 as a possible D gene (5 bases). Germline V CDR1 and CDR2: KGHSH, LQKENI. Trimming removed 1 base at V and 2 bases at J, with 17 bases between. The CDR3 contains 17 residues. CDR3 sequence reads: CASSPLNPGNLQETQYF. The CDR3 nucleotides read TGTGCCAGCTCACCACTCAATCCAGGGAACTTGCAAGAGACCCAGTACTTC.

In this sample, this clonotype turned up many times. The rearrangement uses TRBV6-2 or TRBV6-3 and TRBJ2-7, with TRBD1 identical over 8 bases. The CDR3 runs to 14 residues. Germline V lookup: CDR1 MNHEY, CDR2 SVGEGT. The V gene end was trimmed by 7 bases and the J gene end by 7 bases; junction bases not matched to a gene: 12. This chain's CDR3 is CASTEAPRQGEQYF. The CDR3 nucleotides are TGTGCCAGCACCGAGGCCCCTCGACAGGGGGAGCAGTACTTC.

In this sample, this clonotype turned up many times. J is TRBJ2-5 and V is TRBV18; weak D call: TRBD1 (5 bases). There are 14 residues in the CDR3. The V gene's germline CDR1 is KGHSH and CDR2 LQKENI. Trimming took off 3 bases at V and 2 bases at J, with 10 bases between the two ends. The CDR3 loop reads CASSPTELQETQYF. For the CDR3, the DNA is TGTGCCAGCTCACCGACAGAATTACAAGAGACCCAGTACTTC.

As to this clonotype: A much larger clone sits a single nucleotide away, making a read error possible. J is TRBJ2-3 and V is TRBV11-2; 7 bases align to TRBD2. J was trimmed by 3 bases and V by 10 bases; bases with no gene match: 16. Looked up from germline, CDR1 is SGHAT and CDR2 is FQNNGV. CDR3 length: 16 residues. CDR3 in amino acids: CANTPNWEGRTDTQYF. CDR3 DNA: TGTGCCAACACCCCGAACTGGGAGGGGAGGACAGATACGCAGTATTTT.

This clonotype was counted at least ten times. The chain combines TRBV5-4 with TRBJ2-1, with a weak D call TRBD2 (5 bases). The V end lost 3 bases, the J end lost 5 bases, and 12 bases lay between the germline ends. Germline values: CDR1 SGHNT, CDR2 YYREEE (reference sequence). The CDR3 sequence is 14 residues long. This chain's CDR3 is CASSSLGPHNEQFF. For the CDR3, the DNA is TGTGCCAGCAGCTCACTAGGTCCCCACAATGAGCAGTTCTTC.

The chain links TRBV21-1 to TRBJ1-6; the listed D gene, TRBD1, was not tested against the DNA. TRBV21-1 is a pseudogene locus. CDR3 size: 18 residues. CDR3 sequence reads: CASSKKKGRQPYNSPLHF. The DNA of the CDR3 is TGTGCCAGCAGCAAAAAAAAAGGGCGACAGCCCTATAATTCACCCCTCCACTTT.

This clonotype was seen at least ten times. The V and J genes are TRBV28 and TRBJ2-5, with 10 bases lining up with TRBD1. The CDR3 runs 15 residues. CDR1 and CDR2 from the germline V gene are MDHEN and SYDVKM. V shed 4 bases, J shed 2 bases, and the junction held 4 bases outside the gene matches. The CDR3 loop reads CASSSLGQGQETQYF. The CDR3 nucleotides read TGTGCCAGCAGTTCCCTGGGACAGGGGCAAGAGACCCAGTACTTC.

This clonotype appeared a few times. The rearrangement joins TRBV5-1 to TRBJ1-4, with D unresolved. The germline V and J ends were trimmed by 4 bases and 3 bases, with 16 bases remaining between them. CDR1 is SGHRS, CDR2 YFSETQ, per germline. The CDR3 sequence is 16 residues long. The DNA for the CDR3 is TGCGCCAGCAGCCCTAGGAGGGCGGCACCTAATGAAAAACTGTTTTTT. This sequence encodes CASSPRRAAPNEKLFF.

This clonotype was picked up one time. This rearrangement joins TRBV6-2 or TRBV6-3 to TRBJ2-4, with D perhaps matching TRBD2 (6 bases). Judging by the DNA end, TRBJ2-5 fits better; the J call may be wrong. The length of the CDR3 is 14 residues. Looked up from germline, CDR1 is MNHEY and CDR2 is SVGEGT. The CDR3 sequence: CASSYVAARETQYF. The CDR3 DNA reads TGTGCCAGCAGTTACGTAGCGGCGAGGGAGACCCAGTACTTC.

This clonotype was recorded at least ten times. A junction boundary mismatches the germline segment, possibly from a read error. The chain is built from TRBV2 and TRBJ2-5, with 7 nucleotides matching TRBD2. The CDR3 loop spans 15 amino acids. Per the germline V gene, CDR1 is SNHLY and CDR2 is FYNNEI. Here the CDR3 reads CASREDLAAQETQYF. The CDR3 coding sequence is TGTGCCAGCAGGGAAGACCTAGCGGCCCAAGAGACCCAGTACTTC.

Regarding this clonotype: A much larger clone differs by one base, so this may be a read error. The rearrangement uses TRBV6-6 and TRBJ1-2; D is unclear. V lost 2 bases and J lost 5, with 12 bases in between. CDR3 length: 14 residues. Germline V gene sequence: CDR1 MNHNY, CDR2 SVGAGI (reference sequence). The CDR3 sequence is CASSYPGDKYGYTF. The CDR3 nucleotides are TGTGCCAGCAGTTACCCCGGGGATAAGTATGGCTACACCTTC.

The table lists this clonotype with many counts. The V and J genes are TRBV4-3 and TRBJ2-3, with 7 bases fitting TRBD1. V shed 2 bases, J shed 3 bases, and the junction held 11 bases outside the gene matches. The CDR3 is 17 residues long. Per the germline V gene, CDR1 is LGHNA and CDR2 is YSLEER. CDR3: CASSQSPTGTSTDTQYF. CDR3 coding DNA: TGCGCCAGCAGCCAATCCCCGACAGGGACGTCGACAGATACGCAGTATTTT.